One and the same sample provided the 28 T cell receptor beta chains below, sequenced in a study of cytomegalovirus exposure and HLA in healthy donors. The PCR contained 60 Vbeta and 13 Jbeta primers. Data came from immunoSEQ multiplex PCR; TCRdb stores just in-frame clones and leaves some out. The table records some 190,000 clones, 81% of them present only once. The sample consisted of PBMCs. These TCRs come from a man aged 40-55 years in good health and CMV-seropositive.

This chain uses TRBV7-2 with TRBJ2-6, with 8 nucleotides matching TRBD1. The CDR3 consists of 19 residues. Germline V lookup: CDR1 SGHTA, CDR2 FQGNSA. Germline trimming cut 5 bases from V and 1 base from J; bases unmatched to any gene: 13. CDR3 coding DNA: TGTGCCAGCAGCATACTTGGACAGGGTTTTAGGTCTGGGGCCAACGTCCTGACTTTC. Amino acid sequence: CASSILGQGFRSGANVLTF.

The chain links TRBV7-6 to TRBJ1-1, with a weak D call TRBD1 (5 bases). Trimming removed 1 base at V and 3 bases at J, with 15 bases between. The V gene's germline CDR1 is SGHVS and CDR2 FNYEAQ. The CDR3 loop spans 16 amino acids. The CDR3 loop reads CASSLDLSLGDTEAFF. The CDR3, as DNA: TGTGCCAGCAGCTTAGATCTTAGCCTAGGGGACACTGAAGCTTTCTTT.

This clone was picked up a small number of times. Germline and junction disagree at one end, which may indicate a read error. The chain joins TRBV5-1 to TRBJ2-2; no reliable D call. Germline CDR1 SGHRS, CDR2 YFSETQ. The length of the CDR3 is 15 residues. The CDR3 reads CASSLNPGSPGELFF. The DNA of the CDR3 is TGTGCCAGCAGCTTGAACCCGGGTTCCCCCGGGGAGCTGTTTTTT.

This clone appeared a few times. The CDR3 loop is CASSDGGYSNEQYF. Here the CDR3 DNA reads TGTGCCAGCAGCGACGGAGGGTACTCAAACGAGCAGTACTTC. The rearrangement uses TRBV5-4 and TRBJ2-7; D is possibly TRBD2 (6 bases). Trimming took 4 bases from V and 5 from J, leaving 16 bases between them. The CDR3 consists of 14 residues. Per germline, CDR1 SGHNT and CDR2 YYREEE (reference sequence).

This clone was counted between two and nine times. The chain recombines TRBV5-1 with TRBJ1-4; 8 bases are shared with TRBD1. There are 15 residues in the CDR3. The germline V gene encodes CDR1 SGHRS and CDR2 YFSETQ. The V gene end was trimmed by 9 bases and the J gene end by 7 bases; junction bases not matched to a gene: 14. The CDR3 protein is CATSSGTGRSEKLFF. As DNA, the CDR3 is TGCGCCACCTCTTCCGGGACAGGTAGAAGTGAAAAACTGTTTTTT.

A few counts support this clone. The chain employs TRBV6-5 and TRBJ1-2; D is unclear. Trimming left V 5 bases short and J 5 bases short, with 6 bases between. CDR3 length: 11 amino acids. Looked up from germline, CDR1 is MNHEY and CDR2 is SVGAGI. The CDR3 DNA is TGTGCCAGCAGTCCGGGGTATGGCTACACCTTC. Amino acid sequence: CASSPGYGYTF.

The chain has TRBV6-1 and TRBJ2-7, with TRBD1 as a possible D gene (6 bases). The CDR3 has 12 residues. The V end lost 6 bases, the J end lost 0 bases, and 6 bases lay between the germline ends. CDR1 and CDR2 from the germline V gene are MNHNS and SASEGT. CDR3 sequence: CASRDSSYEQYF. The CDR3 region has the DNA TGTGCCAGCAGGGACAGCTCCTACGAGCAGTACTTC.

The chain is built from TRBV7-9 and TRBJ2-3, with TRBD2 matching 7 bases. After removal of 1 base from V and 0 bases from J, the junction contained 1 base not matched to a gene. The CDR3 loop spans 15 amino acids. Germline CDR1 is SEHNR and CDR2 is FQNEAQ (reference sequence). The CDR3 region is CASSLDSGSTDTQYF. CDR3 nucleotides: TGTGCCAGCAGCTTAGATAGCGGGAGCACAGATACGCAGTATTTT.

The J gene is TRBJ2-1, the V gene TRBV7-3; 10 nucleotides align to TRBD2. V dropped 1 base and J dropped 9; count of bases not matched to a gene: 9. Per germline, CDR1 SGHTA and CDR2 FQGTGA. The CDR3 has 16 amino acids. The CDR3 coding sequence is TGTGCCAGCAGCTTAATGGTACTAGCGGGAACTACTGAGCAGTTCTTC. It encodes CASSLMVLAGTTEQFF.

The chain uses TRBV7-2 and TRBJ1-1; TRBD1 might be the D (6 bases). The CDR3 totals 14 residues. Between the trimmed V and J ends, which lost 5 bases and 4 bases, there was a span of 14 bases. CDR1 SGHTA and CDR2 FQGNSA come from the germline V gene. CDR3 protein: CASSPSQGITEAFF. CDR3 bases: TGTGCCAGCAGCCCATCGCAGGGGATCACTGAAGCTTTCTTT.

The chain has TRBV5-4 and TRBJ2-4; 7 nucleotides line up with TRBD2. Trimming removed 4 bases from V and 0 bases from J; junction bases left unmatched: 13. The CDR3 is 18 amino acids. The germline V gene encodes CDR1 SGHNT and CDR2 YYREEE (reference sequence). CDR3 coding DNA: TGTGCCAGCAGCCTGGGGGGACTACCGGGCCTAGCCAAAAACATTCAGTACTTC. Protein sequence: CASSLGGLPGLAKNIQYF.

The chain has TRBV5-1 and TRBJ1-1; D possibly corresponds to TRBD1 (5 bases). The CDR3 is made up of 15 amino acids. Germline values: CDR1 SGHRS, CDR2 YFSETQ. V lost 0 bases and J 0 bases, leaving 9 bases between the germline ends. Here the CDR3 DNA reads TGCGCCAGCAGCTTGGATCAGGGAATGAACACTGAAGCTTTCTTT. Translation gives CASSLDQGMNTEAFF.

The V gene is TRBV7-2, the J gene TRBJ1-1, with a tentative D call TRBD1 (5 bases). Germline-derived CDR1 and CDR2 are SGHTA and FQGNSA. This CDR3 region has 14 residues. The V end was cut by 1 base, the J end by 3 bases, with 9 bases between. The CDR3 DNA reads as TGTGCCAGCAGCTTAGTTCCGGGGGACACTGAAGCTTTCTTT. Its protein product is CASSLVPGDTEAFF.

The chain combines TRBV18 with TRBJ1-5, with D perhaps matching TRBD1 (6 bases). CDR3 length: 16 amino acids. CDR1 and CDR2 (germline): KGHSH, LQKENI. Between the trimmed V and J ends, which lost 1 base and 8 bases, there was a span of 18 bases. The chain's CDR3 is CASSPREGGLVEPQHF. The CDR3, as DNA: TGTGCCAGCTCACCACGTGAGGGGGGGTTAGTTGAGCCCCAGCATTTT.

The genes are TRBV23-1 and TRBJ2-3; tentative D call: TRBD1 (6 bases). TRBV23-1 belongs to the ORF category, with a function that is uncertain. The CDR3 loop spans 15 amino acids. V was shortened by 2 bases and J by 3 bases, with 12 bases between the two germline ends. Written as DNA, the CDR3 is TGCGCCAGCAGTCAAAATGCCAGGGGAACAGATACGCAGTATTTT. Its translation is CASSQNARGTDTQYF.

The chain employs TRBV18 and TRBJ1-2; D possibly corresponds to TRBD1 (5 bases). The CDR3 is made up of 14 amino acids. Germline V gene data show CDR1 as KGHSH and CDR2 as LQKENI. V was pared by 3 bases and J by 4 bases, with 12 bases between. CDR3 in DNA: TGTGCCAGCTCACCGTCCCGGGACTCCTATGGCTACACCTTC. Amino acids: CASSPSRDSYGYTF.

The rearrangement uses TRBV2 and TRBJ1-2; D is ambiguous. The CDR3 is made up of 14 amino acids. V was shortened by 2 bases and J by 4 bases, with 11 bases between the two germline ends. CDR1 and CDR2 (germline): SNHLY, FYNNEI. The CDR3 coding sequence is TGTGCCAGCAGTGAAAACGCCAACAGCTATGGCTACACCTTC. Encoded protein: CASSENANSYGYTF.

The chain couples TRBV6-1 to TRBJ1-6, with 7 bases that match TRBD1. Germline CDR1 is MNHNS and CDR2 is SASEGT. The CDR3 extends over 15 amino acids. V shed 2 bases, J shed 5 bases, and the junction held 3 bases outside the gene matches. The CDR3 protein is CASSERTGNNSPLHF. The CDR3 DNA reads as TGTGCCAGCAGTGAAAGGACAGGCAATAATTCACCCCTCCACTTT.

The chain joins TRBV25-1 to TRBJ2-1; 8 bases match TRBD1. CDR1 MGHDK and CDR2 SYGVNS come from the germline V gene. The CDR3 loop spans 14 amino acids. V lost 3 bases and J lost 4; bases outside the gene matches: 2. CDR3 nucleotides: TGTGCCAGCAGTGAGAGACAGGGGTACAATGAGCAGTTCTTC. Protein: CASSERQGYNEQFF.

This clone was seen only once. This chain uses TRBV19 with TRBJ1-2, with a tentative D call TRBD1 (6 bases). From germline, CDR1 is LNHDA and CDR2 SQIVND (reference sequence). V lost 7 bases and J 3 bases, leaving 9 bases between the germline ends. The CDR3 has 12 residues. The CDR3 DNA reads TGTGCCAGTATCGCAGGGGACTATGGCTACACCTTC. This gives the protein CASIAGDYGYTF.

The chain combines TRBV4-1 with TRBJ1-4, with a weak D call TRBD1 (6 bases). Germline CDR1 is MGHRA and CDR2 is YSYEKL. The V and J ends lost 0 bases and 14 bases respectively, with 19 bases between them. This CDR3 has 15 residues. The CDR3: CASSQDLDSHLTLFF. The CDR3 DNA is TGCGCCAGCAGCCAAGACTTGGACAGTCACCTGACGCTGTTTTTT.

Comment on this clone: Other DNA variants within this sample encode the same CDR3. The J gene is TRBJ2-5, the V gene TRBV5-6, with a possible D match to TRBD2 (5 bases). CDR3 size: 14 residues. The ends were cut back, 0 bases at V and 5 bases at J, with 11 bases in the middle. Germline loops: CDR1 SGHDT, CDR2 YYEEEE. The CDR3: CASSLGAGVETQYF. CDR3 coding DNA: TGTGCCAGCAGCTTGGGCGCCGGGGTGGAGACCCAGTACTTC.

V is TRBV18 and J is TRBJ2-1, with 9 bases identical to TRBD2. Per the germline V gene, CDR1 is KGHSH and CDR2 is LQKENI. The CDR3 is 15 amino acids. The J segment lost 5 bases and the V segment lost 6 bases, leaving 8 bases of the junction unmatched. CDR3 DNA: TGTGCCAGCTCCCGAGGGAGCGGGGGGAACAATGAGCAGTTCTTC. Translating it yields CASSRGSGGNNEQFF.

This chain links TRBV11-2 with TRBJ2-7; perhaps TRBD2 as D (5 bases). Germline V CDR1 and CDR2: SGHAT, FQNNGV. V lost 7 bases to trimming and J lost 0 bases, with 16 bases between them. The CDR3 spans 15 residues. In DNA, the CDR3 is TGTGCCAGCAAACCCGGAATAGCGCACTCCTACGAGCAGTACTTC. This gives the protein CASKPGIAHSYEQYF.

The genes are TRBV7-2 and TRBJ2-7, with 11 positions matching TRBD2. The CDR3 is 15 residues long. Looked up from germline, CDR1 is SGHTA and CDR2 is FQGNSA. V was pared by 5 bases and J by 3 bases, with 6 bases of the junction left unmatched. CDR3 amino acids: CASSRGLAGLYEQYF. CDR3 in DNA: TGTGCCAGCAGCCGCGGACTAGCGGGCCTCTACGAGCAGTACTTC.

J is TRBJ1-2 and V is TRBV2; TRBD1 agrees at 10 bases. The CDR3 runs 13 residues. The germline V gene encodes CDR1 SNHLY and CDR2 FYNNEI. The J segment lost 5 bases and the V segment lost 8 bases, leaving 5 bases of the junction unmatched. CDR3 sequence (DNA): TGTGCCAGCTCTGGACAGGGGGGGTATGGCTACACCTTC. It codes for CASSGQGGYGYTF.

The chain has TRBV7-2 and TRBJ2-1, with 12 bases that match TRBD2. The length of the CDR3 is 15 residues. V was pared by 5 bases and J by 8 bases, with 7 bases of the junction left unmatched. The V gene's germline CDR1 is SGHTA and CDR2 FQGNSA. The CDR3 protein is CASSLGLAGSDEQFF. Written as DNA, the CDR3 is TGTGCCAGCAGCCTCGGACTAGCGGGGTCCGATGAGCAGTTCTTC.

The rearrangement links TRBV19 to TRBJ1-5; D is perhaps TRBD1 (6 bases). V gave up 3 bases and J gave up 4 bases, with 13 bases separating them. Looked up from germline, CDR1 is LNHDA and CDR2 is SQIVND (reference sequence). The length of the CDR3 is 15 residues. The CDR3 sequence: CASSMVGGANQPQHF. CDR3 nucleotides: TGTGCCAGTAGTATGGTTGGGGGCGCAAATCAGCCCCAGCATTTT.